These 4 T cell receptor beta chains were all obtained from the same sample, sequenced in a study of T cells in Graves' hyperthyroidism and ophthalmopathy. RNA transcripts provided the source from which TCR beta CDR3 regions were amplified. The HTBI set primed first-round TCR CDR3 RT-PCR. TCRdb ran MiXCR on the multiplex PCR reads and lists one entry per CDR3 protein. This sample has approximately 590,000 distinct CDR3 sequences, with 40% to 55% found just once. Sequenced: peripheral blood or thyroid tissue (not recorded which). The receptors stem from a young woman with Graves' hyperthyroidism.

The CDR3 loop is CASGLPDGNEQYF. For the CDR3, the DNA is TGTGCCAGCGGATTACCAGACGGGAACGAGCAGTACTTC. The chain uses TRBV2 and TRBJ2-7, with D perhaps TRBD2 (5 bases). Trimming pared 8 bases from V and 5 bases from J, leaving 16 bases between. Germline V gene data show CDR1 as SNHLY and CDR2 as FYNNEI. CDR3 size: 13 residues.

The chain uses TRBV15 and TRBJ1-2, with TRBD1 matching 10 bases. CDR1 LNHNV and CDR2 YYDKDF come from the germline V gene (reference sequence). Germline trimming cut 3 bases from V and 4 bases from J; bases unmatched to any gene: 5. CDR3 length equals 15 residues. Here the CDR3 DNA reads TGTGCCACCAGCAGCTTGCGGACAGGGGGCTATGGCTACACCTTC. Translating gives CATSSLRTGGYGYTF.

The rearrangement uses TRBV7-9 and TRBJ2-7; D not certain. The V end lost 2 bases, the J end lost 0 bases, and 11 bases lay between the germline ends. The V gene's germline CDR1 is SEHNR and CDR2 FQNEAQ (reference sequence). The CDR3 sequence is 15 residues long. The CDR3 sequence: CASSLMWGSSYEQYF. CDR3 coding DNA: TGTGCCAGCAGCTTAATGTGGGGTAGCTCCTACGAGCAGTACTTC.

This clonotype has a count of ten or more. V and J are TRBV29-1 and TRBJ1-5, with 9 bases that match TRBD1. V lost 7 bases, J lost 5 bases, and 6 bases stayed unmatched. The CDR3 is 13 amino acids. Germline CDR1 is SQVTM and CDR2 is ANQGSEA. The CDR3, as DNA: TGCAGCGCTAGACAGGGGGGCGATCAGCCCCAGCATTTT. It codes for CSARQGGDQPQHF. Full variable domain (outside the CDR3, taken from reference TRBV29-1 and TRBJ1-5): SAVISQKPSRDICQRGTSLTIQCQVDSQVTMMFWYRQQPGQSLTLIATANQGSEATYESGFVIDKFPISRPNLTFSTLTVSNMSPEDSSIYLCSARQGGDQPQHFGDGTRLSIL.